This T cell receptor beta chain is from a study of blood T cell repertoires in COVID-19. Sequencing was performed with immunoSEQ multiplex PCR; in TCRdb, only in-frame clones are kept and a portion is missing. The sample records about 78,000 clones, approximately 90% being singletons. There are 17 residues in the CDR3. Germline CDR1 reads MGHDK; CDR2 reads SYGVNS. The J segment lost 6 bases and the V segment lost 1 base, leaving 6 bases of the junction unmatched. The TCR comes from a woman aged 80 or over with acute or convalescent COVID-19. The genes are TRBV25-1 and TRBJ2-3; 14 bases align to TRBD2. Sequencing input: peripheral blood. CDR3 amino acids: CASSESGLAGVSDTQYF. CDR3 in DNA: TGTGCCAGCAGTGAATCGGGACTAGCGGGGGTTTCGGATACGCAGTATTTT. Complete variable domain (other parts from reference TRBV25-1 and TRBJ2-3): EADIYQTPRYLVIGTGKKITLECSQTMGHDKMYWYQQDPGMELHLIHYSYGVNSTEKGDLSSESTVSRIRTEHFPLTLESARPSHTSQYLCASSESGLAGVSDTQYFGPGTRLTVL.